These 20 T cell receptor beta chains originate from one sample sequenced in a study of control samples from healthy donors and cancer patients. Method: immunoSEQ multiplex PCR; TCRdb's copy keeps in-frame clones and lacks some. The table has tens of thousands of clones, roughly 89% seen once. Source material: PBMCs. The receptors originated from a man aged 55 to 70 with colorectal cancer.

This sequence joins TRBV13 and TRBJ2-7; D gene unclear. V gave up 5 bases and J gave up 6 bases, with 14 bases separating them. CDR1 is PRHDT, CDR2 FYEKMQ, per germline (reference sequence). This CDR3 region has 13 residues. The CDR3 here is CASSTIWASEQYF. The CDR3, as DNA: TGTGCCAGCAGCACCATTTGGGCGTCCGAGCAGTACTTC.

The genes are TRBV5-1 and TRBJ2-5, with a weak D call TRBD2 (5 bases). Trimming removed 4 bases from V and 2 bases from J, with 9 bases in between. This CDR3 has 13 residues. The V gene's germline CDR1 is SGHRS and CDR2 YFSETQ. CDR3 region: CASSGEPQETQYF. CDR3 nucleotide sequence: TGCGCCAGCAGCGGGGAGCCACAAGAGACCCAGTACTTC.

The rearrangement uses TRBV7-3 and TRBJ1-5; D is unclear. The germline gives CDR1 SGHTA, CDR2 FQGTGA. The CDR3 totals 15 residues. Deletions cut 3 bases from V and 3 bases from J, with 12 bases between. In nucleotides, the CDR3 is TGTGCCAGCAGCTTTCCCGATGGGTCCAATCAGCCCCAGCATTTT. It translates to CASSFPDGSNQPQHF.

The chain employs TRBV6-1 and TRBJ2-1, with TRBD2 identical over 11 bases. Germline CDR1 reads MNHNS; CDR2 reads SASEGT. The CDR3 covers 15 residues. Unmatched junction bases numbered 4, after V lost 1 base and J lost 8 bases. This chain's CDR3 is CASSEGLAGGYEQFF. The CDR3 DNA reads TGTGCCAGCAGTGAAGGTCTAGCGGGGGGTTATGAGCAGTTCTTC.

This chain links TRBV30 with TRBJ2-3; 13 nucleotides align to TRBD2. V shed 1 base, J shed 3 bases, and the junction held 1 base outside the gene matches. The CDR3 has 15 residues. Per germline, CDR1 GTSNPN and CDR2 SVGIG (reference sequence). The CDR3 loop is CAWSALAGGTDTQYF. The CDR3 DNA is TGTGCCTGGAGTGCACTAGCGGGGGGGACAGATACGCAGTATTTT.

This rearrangement joins TRBV5-4 to TRBJ1-6, with a weak D call TRBD1 (5 bases). The germline V gene has CDR1 SGHNT and CDR2 YYREEE (reference sequence). V was shortened by 3 bases and J by 0 bases, with 13 bases between the two germline ends. The CDR3 totals 17 residues. CDR3 nucleotide sequence: TGTGCCAGCAGCTCTTTCAGGGAAACCTCCTATAATTCACCCCTCCACTTT. Its translation is CASSSFRETSYNSPLHF.

V and J are TRBV3-1 (or the pseudogene TRBV3-2) and TRBJ2-1, with 9 bases matching TRBD1. V shed 1 base, J shed 4 bases, and the junction held 8 bases outside the gene matches. The CDR3 contains 17 residues. The germline V gene has CDR1 LGHDT and CDR2 YNNKEL (reference sequence). The CDR3 loop is CASSQVLQGAQYNEQFF. The CDR3 DNA follows: TGTGCCAGCAGCCAAGTCCTACAGGGGGCCCAATACAATGAGCAGTTCTTC.

The chain joins TRBV19 to TRBJ1-2; D uncertain. Germline V gene data show CDR1 as LNHDA and CDR2 as SQIVND (reference sequence). V lost 2 bases and J 8 bases, leaving 15 bases between the germline ends. CDR3 length: 14 amino acids. The CDR3 DNA reads TGTGCCAGTAGTATATCCCCTCTCTTTGCGGGCTACACCTTC. Amino acids: CASSISPLFAGYTF.

A single count supports this clone. V usage is TRBV7-9 and J usage is TRBJ2-6, with D maybe TRBD2 (6 bases). In germline, CDR1 is SEHNR, CDR2 FQNEAQ (reference sequence). The CDR3 runs to 17 residues. V gave up 5 bases and J gave up 0 bases, with 14 bases separating them. DNA for the CDR3: TGTGCCAGCAGCCAGAGCGGGTTTGGCTCTGGGGCCAACGTCCTGACTTTC. Encoded protein: CASSQSGFGSGANVLTF.

V is TRBV9 and J is TRBJ2-3; D is possibly TRBD2 (6 bases). The CDR3 sequence is 15 residues long. With 5 bases removed from V and 6 bases from J, the gap between germline ends came to 19 bases. CDR1 is SGDLS, CDR2 YYNGEE, per germline. CDR3 coding DNA: TGTGCCAGCAGTCCGGACTACCCTCTGGCGGATACGCAGTATTTT. This translates into CASSPDYPLADTQYF.

The rearrangement links TRBV5-1 to TRBJ1-2; D is undetermined. This CDR3 has 12 residues. Trimming cost V 4 bases and J 5 bases, with 9 bases left between them. From germline, CDR1 is SGHRS and CDR2 YFSETQ. The CDR3 nucleotides read TGCGCCAGCAGCCCGGAACTATATGGCTACACCTTC. It translates to CASSPELYGYTF.

The V call is TRBV6-6, the J call TRBJ2-7; 8 bases fit TRBD2. The trim removed 2 bases at V and 2 bases at J, leaving 2 bases unmatched. The CDR3 has 14 amino acids. Germline CDR1 reads MNHNY; CDR2 reads SVGAGI (reference sequence). Written as DNA, the CDR3 is TGTGCCAGCAGTTACGGCGGGGGGACCTACGAGCAGTACTTC. It translates to CASSYGGGTYEQYF.

The V and J genes are TRBV15 and TRBJ2-7; a possible D gene is TRBD2 (6 bases). The CDR3 consists of 14 residues. V was cut by 2 bases and J by 6 bases, with 14 bases left in between. Germline CDR1 reads LNHNV; CDR2 reads YYDKDF (reference sequence). The CDR3 protein is CATSRPGVRIEQYF. The DNA for the CDR3 is TGTGCCACCAGCAGACCGGGGGTTAGGATCGAGCAGTACTTC.

The rearrangement joins TRBV6-1 to TRBJ2-1, with D possibly TRBD1 on 5 matching bases. Germline V gene data show CDR1 as MNHNS and CDR2 as SASEGT. The ends were cut back, 2 bases at V and 8 bases at J, with 10 bases in the middle. The CDR3 length is 13 residues. The DNA of the CDR3 is TGTGCCAGCAGTGAACAGGGTTGGGATGAGCAGTTCTTC. Translated: CASSEQGWDEQFF.

This chain joins TRBV4-3 and TRBJ2-3, with D maybe TRBD1 (5 bases). CDR1 LGHNA and CDR2 YSLEER come from the germline V gene. This CDR3 is built from 15 residues. V dropped 2 bases and J dropped 3 bases, with 12 bases sitting between them. This CDR3 is CASSQRSRGTDTQYF. CDR3 bases: TGCGCCAGCAGCCAAAGAAGTAGGGGTACAGATACGCAGTATTTT.

This rearrangement joins TRBV11-1 to TRBJ1-4; no clear D. The V gene's germline CDR1 is SGHAT and CDR2 FQDESV (reference sequence). The CDR3 is 16 amino acids. The V end was cut by 5 bases, the J end by 6 bases, with 19 bases between. Here the CDR3 reads CASSARTSRRDEKLFF. Written as DNA, the CDR3 is TGTGCCAGCAGCGCCAGGACCAGCCGAAGGGATGAAAAACTGTTTTTT.

The chain couples TRBV6-6 to TRBJ2-7; D possibly corresponds to TRBD2 (6 bases). This CDR3 comprises 15 residues. With 0 bases removed from V and 5 bases from J, the gap between germline ends came to 14 bases. Germline CDR1 is MNHNY and CDR2 is SVGAGI (reference sequence). The CDR3 sequence is CASSYSELRGNEQYF. In DNA, the CDR3 is TGTGCCAGCAGTTACTCGGAGTTGCGGGGAAACGAGCAGTACTTC.

The genes are TRBV2 and TRBJ1-4, with 8 bases lining up with TRBD1. V lost 6 bases and J lost 0; bases outside the gene matches: 0. The CDR3 consists of 14 residues. Per the germline V gene, CDR1 is SNHLY and CDR2 is FYNNEI. The CDR3 region has the DNA TGTGCCAGCAGGGACAGGGCAACTAATGAAAAACTGTTTTTT. It encodes CASRDRATNEKLFF. The full variable domain, in which reference TRBV2 and TRBJ1-4 provide the parts outside the CDR3, is EPEVTQTPSHQVTQMGQEVILRCVPISNHLYFYWYRQILGQKVEFLVSFYNNEISEKSEIFDDQFSVERPDGSNFTLKIRSTKLEDSAMYFCASRDRATNEKLFFGSGTQLSVL.

Only one count was recorded for this clone. The J gene is TRBJ2-1, the V gene TRBV6-5; D might be TRBD2 (5 bases). Trimming left V 4 bases short and J 15 bases short, with 13 bases between. The CDR3 covers 11 residues. Germline CDR1 MNHEY, CDR2 SVGAGI. The CDR3 region is CASSSPLGRFF. In nucleotides, the CDR3 is TGTGCCAGCAGTTCCCCACTAGGACGGTTCTTC.

V gene TRBV5-6 combines with J gene TRBJ2-2; D perhaps matches TRBD1 (5 bases). The CDR3 length is 14 residues. Germline CDR1 reads SGHDT; CDR2 reads YYEEEE. Trimming took 7 bases from V and 6 from J, leaving 16 bases between them. CDR3 sequence reads: CASVGRVGPGELFF. CDR3 in DNA: TGTGCCAGCGTCGGCAGGGTAGGCCCCGGGGAGCTGTTTTTT.